Shown below are 4 T cell receptor beta chains from a single sample sequenced in a study of graft-versus-host responses after intestinal transplantation. Generated by immunoSEQ multiplex PCR, the TCRdb table keeps only in-frame clones and is missing some. The table has around 15,000 clones, roughly 81% seen once. Tissue processing of the graft released intraepithelial and lamina propria lymphocytes from it. This material consisted of ileum tissue, taken 14 days after transplant. The origin of the receptors is a human patient who received an intestinal transplant, so some T cells may come from the graft donor.

This CDR3 reads CASSERTAGQGYEQYF. The DNA for the CDR3 is TGTGCCAGCAGCGAAAGGACGGCCGGTCAAGGCTACGAGCAGTACTTC. The chain uses TRBV7-9 and TRBJ2-7; D not certain. The CDR3 loop spans 16 amino acids. Trimming cost V 5 bases and J 3 bases, with 20 bases left between them. CDR1 and CDR2 (germline): SEHNR, FQNEAQ (reference sequence).

V gene TRBV30 combines with J gene TRBJ2-7; 8 bases map to TRBD2. With 3 bases clipped from V and 5 bases from J, the junction kept 0 bases outside the gene matches. Germline V gene lookup returns CDR1 GTSNPN and CDR2 SVGIG (reference sequence). The CDR3 has 11 residues. CDR3 in amino acids: CAWSGGDEQYF. The CDR3 region has the DNA TGTGCCTGGAGCGGGGGGGACGAGCAGTACTTC.

The genes are TRBV9 and TRBJ1-4; D is undetermined. Per the germline V gene, CDR1 is SGDLS and CDR2 is YYNGEE. V was clipped by 3 bases and J by 6 bases, with 9 bases between them. The CDR3 consists of 13 residues. The CDR3 DNA sequence: TGTGCCAGCAGCGCGGGAGCGGATGAAAAACTGTTTTTT. It yields the protein CASSAGADEKLFF.

The genes are TRBV27 and TRBJ2-7, with 8 bases that match TRBD1. The CDR3 has 14 residues. After removal of 6 bases from V and 2 bases from J, the junction contained 6 bases not matched to a gene. Germline V gene data show CDR1 as MNHEY and CDR2 as SMNVEV (reference sequence). Here the CDR3 DNA reads TGTGCCAGCAGGAGGGAGACAGGGGCCTACGAGCAGTACTTC. Amino acids: CASRRETGAYEQYF.